This TCR beta chain was found in a study of neurological immune-mediated disorders. V gave up 2 bases and J gave up 1 base, with 10 bases separating them. This CDR3 region has 14 residues. Germline CDR1 reads DFQATT; CDR2 reads SNEGSKA (reference sequence). MiXCR, applied by TCRdb to the 5' RACE reads, yields one record per CDR3 protein. Here the sample spans some 57,000 distinct CDR3 sequences, roughly 4.8% being singletons. This clonotype was seen repeatedly, ten times or more. Specimen: PBMCs. The sequence was obtained from a woman in her forties or fifties with multiple sclerosis. The chain employs TRBV20-1 and TRBJ2-3, with no clear D. The CDR3 here is CSARSIVGTDTQYF. CDR3 nucleotides: TGCAGTGCTAGATCGATCGTTGGCACAGATACGCAGTATTTT.